This paragraph reports one TCR beta chain. Antigen unknown. These data are taken from a study of graft-versus-host responses after intestinal transplantation. Background on the study: Anti-thymocyte globulin was used for induction in all recipients, who then took tacrolimus and steroids for roughly three years.

Findings of the study overall: GvH clones were found in recipient marrow; some appeared first in ileum or blood. The study found high graft-versus-host to host-versus-graft clonal ratios in allografts of patients with graft-donor T cell macrochimerism. Peak circulating GvH clone levels tracked with early post-transplant HvG declines.

Graft tissue processing released intraepithelial and lamina propria lymphocytes. Germline V lookup: CDR1 SGHDT, CDR2 YYEEEE. Between the trimmed V and J ends, which lost 5 bases and 1 base, there was a span of 9 bases. The CDR3 extends over 13 amino acids. Repertoires were generated with immunoSEQ multiplex PCR, while TCRdb's copy carries only in-frame clones and drops some. Of 4,500 to 5,500 clones detected, around 70% appear once; the ten largest clones hold 13%. The receptor comes from a human patient who received an intestinal transplant, so some T cells may come from the graft donor. This chain joins TRBV5-6 and TRBJ1-1; possible D gene TRBD1, 6 bases. The sample here was ileum tissue, taken roughly 250 days after intestinal transplant. CDR3 region: CASRVDRNTEAFF. CDR3 DNA sequence: TGTGCCAGCAGAGTGGACAGGAACACTGAAGCTTTCTTT. The full variable domain, its missing parts supplied by reference TRBV5-6 and TRBJ1-1, is DAGVTQSPTHLIKTRGQQVTLRCSPKSGHDTVSWYQQALGQGPQFIFQYYEEEERQRGNFPDRFSGHQFPNYSSELNVNALLLGDSALYLCASRVDRNTEAFFGQGTRLTVV.